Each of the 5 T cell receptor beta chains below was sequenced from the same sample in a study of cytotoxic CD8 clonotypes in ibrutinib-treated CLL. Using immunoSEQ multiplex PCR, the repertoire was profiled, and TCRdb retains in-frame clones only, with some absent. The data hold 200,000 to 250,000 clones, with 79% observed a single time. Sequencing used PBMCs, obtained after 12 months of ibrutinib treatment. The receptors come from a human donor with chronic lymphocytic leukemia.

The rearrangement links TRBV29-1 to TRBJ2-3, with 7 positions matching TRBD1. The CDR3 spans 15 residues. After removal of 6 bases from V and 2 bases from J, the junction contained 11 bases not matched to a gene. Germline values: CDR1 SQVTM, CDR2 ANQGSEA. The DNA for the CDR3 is TGCAGCGTCATGCAACAGGGGAACCCCACAGATACGCAGTATTTT. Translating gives CSVMQQGNPTDTQYF.

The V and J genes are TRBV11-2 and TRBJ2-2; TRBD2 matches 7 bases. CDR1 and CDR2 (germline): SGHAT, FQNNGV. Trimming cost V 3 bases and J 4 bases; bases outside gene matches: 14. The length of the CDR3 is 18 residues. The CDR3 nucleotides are TGTGCCAGCAGCTTCGCCGTTTACGGGACTATGGGCACCGGGGAGCTGTTTTTT. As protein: CASSFAVYGTMGTGELFF. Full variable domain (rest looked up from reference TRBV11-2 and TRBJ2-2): EAGVAQSPRYKIIEKRQSVAFWCNPISGHATLYWYQQILGQGPKLLIQFQNNGVVDDSQLPKDRFSAERLKGVDSTLKIQPAKLEDSAVYLCASSFAVYGTMGTGELFFGEGSRLTVL.

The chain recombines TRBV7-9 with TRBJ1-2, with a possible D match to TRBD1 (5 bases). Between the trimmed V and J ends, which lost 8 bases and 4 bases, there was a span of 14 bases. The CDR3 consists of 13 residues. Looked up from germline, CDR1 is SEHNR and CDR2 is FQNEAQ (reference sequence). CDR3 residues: CASRREGLYGYTF. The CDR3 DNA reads TGTGCCAGCCGGAGGGAGGGGCTCTATGGCTACACCTTC.

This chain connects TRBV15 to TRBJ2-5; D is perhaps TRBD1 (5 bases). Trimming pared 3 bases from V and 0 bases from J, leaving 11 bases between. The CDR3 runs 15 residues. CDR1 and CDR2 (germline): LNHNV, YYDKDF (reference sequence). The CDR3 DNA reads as TGTGCCACCAGCAGGGACACCCTGTACCAAGAGACCCAGTACTTC. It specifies CATSRDTLYQETQYF. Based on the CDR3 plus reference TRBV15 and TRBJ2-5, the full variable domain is DAMVIQNPRYQVTQFGKPVTLSCSQTLNHNVMYWYQQKSSQAPKLLFHYYDKDFNNEADTPDNFQSRRPNTSFCFLDIRSPGLGDTAMYLCATSRDTLYQETQYFGPGTRLLVL.

DNA of the CDR3: TGCGCCAGCAGCCAAGCCCCCGGACAGTGGGACTATGGCTACACCTTC. It yields the protein CASSQAPGQWDYGYTF. The chain uses TRBV4-1 and TRBJ1-2, with D possibly matching TRBD1 (6 bases). Trimming removed 1 base at V and 3 bases at J, with 15 bases between. The CDR3 is 16 residues long. Germline V gene lookup returns CDR1 MGHRA and CDR2 YSYEKL.